The rows below give T cell receptor beta chains drawn from one sample of a study of cytomegalovirus exposure and HLA in healthy donors. Generated by immunoSEQ multiplex PCR, the TCRdb table keeps only in-frame clones and is missing some. The sample shows some 150,000 clones, 94% of them seen only once. The specimen sequenced was PBMCs. The receptors derive from a young man in good health and CMV-seropositive. The CDR3 runs from the conserved cysteine through the conserved F or W. D genes are given only for firm matches. Where a row states a size, it is once, few, many or the class of an expanded clone; other rows omit it.

J gene,clone size,D gene,V gene,CDR3 DNA,CDR3 protein
TRBJ2-5,.,TRBD2,TRBV27,TGTGCCAGCAGTTTAAGTAGCGGGCTTTACCAAGAGACCCAGTACTTC,CASSLSSGLYQETQYF
TRBJ2-1,.,TRBD2,TRBV4-1,TGCGCCAGCAGCCAAGGGACTAGCGGGAGTAGGACCTTTCCCAATGAGCAGTTCTTC,CASSQGTSGSRTFPNEQFF
TRBJ2-1,.,.,TRBV15,TGTGCCACCAGCAGAGACCCCCGAGGTGAGCAGTTCTTC,CATSRDPRGEQFF
TRBJ2-3,.,.,TRBV7-2,TGTGCCAGCAGCCCCGGACAGAGCACAGATACGCAGTATTTT,CASSPGQSTDTQYF
TRBJ1-2,few,.,TRBV6-1,TGTGCCAGCAGTGATACAGGTTCGAACTATGGCTACACCTTC,CASSDTGSNYGYTF
TRBJ1-2,.,TRBD1,TRBV11-2,TGTGCCAGCAGCTTAGAGGACAGGGACTATGGCTACACCTTC,CASSLEDRDYGYTF
TRBJ2-7,.,.,TRBV21-1,TGTGCCAGCAGCACAGGGACTAGCGGGAGGCTTGGGCGGGACGAGCAGTACTTC,CASSTGTSGRLGRDEQYF
TRBJ2-7,once,TRBD2,TRBV5-4,TGTGCCAGCCACCGGGGTCCGGGACTAAGCTCCTACGAGCAGTACTTC,CASHRGPGLSSYEQYF
TRBJ2-5,.,.,TRBV6-1,TGTGCCAGCAGTGAATACGAGGGTGAGACCCAGTACTTC,CASSEYEGETQYF
TRBJ2-7,.,.,TRBV30,TGTGCCTGGGCACAGTCTACCTACGAGCAGTACTTC,CAWAQSTYEQYF
TRBJ2-2,.,.,TRBV5-4,TGTGCCAGCGGAAATCAGGGGTTAAACACCGGGGAGCTGTTTTTT,CASGNQGLNTGELFF
TRBJ1-5,.,.,TRBV4-1,TGCGCCAGCAGCCATCCGACAGGCAATCAGCCCCAGCATTTT,CASSHPTGNQPQHF
TRBJ2-7,.,TRBD1,TRBV5-1,TGCGCCAGCAGCTTTACATCTGGGACAGGGTCCACCTACGAGCAGTACTTC,CASSFTSGTGSTYEQYF
TRBJ1-5,.,TRBD1,TRBV30,TGTGCCCCGCCCCCAGGGACAGGGCCTGTTAGCAATCAGCCCCAGCATTTT,CAPPPGTGPVSNQPQHF
TRBJ1-1,.,.,TRBV11-2,TGTGCCAGCAGCGTAACAGGGTTCGGGAACACTGAAGCTTTCTTT,CASSVTGFGNTEAFF
TRBJ2-7,once,.,TRBV5-1,TGCGCCAGTGGATATGGGGGGGAGCAGTACTTC,CASGYGGEQYF